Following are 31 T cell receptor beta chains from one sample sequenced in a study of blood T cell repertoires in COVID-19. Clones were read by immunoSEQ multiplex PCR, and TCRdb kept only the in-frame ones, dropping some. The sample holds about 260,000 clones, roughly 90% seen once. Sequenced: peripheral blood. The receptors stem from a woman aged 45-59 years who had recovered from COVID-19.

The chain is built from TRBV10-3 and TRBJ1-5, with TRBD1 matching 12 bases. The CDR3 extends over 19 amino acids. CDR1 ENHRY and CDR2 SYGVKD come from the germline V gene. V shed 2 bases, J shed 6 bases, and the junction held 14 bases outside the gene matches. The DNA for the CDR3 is TGTGCCATCAGTGAGACAACCCCGGGACAGGGGGCAGGGGGTCAGCCCCAGCATTTT. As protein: CAISETTPGQGAGGQPQHF.

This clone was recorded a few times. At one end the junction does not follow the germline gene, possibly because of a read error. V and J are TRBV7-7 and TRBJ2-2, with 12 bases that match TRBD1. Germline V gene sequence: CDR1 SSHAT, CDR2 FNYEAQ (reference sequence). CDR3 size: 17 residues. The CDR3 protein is CASTSVGTGGDTGELFF. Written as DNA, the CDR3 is TGTGCTAGCACTTCGGTTGGGACAGGGGGCGACACCGGGGAGCTGTTTTTT.

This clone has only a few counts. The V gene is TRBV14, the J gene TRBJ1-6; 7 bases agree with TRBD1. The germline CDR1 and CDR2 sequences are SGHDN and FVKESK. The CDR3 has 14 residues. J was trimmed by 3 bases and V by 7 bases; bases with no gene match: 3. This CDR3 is CASKGGGYNSPLHF. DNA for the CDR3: TGTGCCAGCAAAGGGGGCGGCTATAATTCACCCCTCCACTTT.

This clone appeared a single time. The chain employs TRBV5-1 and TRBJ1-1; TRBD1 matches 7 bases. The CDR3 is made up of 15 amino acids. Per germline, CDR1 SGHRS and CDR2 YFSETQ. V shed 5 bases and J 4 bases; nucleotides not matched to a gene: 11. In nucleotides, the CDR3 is TGCGCCAGCAGGGGTAAGGGGGCGATAAGCACTGAAGCTTTCTTT. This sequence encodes CASRGKGAISTEAFF.

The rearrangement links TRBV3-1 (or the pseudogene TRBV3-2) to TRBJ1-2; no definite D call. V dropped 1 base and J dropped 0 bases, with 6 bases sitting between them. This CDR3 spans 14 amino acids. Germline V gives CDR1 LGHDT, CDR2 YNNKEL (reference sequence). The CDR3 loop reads CASSQGLANYGYTF. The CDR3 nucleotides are TGTGCCAGCAGCCAAGGGTTAGCTAACTATGGCTACACCTTC.

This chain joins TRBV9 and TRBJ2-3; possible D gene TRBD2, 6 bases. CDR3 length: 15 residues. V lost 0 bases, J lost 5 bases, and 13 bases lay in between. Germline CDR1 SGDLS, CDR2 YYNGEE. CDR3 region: CASSVGARGGDTQYF. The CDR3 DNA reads TGTGCCAGCAGCGTAGGAGCGCGGGGTGGAGATACGCAGTATTTT.

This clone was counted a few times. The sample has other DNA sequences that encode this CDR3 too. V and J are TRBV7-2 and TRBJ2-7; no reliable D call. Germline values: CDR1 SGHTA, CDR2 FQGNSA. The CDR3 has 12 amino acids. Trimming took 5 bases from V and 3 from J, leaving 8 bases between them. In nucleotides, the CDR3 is TGTGCCAGCAGCCGCGGCGGCTACGAGCAGTACTTC. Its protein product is CASSRGGYEQYF.

For the CDR3, the DNA is TGTGCCAGCAGTTTATCGGAGGGAGAGAAGGACAATGAGCAGTTCTTC. This translates into CASSLSEGEKDNEQFF. V is TRBV27 and J is TRBJ2-1; perhaps TRBD2 as D (6 bases). Germline V gene sequence: CDR1 MNHEY, CDR2 SMNVEV (reference sequence). The CDR3 runs 16 residues. The V end lost 0 bases, the J end lost 5 bases, and 14 bases lay between the germline ends.

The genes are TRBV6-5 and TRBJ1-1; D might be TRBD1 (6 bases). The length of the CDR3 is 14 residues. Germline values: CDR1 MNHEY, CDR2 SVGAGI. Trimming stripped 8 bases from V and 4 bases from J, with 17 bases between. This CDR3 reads CASLTRGGGTEAFF. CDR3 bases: TGTGCCAGCCTTACGAGGGGGGGCGGCACTGAAGCTTTCTTT.

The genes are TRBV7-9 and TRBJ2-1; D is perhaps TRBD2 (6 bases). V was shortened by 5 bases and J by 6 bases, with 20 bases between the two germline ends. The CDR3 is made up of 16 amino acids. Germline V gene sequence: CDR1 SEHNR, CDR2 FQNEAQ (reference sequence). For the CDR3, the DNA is TGTGCCAGCAGCACCACGACGGGACGGGGACTCAATGAGCAGTTCTTC. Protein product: CASSTTTGRGLNEQFF.

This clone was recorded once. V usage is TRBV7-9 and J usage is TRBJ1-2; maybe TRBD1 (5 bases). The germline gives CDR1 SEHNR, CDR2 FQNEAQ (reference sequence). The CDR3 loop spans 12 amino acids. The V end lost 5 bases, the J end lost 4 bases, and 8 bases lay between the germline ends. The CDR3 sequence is CASSPDSYGYTF. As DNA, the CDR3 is TGTGCCAGCAGCCCAGACAGCTATGGCTACACCTTC. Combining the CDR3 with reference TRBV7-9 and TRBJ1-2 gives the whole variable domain DTGVSQNPRHKITKRGQNVTFRCDPISEHNRLYWYRQTLGQGPEFLTYFQNEAQLEKSRLLSDRFSAERPKGSFSTLEIQRTEQGDSAMYLCASSPDSYGYTFGSGTRLTVV.

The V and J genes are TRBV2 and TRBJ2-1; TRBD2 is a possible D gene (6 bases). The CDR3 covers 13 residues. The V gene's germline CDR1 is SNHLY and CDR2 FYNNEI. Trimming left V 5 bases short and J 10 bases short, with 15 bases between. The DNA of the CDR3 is TGTGCCAGCAGTCGACTAGGTTCAACCGAGCAGTTCTTC. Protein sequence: CASSRLGSTEQFF.

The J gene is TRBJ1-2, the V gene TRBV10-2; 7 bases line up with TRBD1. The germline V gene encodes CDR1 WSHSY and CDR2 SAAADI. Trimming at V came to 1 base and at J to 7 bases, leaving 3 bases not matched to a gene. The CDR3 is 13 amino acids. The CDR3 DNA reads TGCGCCAGCAGTGAGTTGACAGGGACTGGCTACACCTTC. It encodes CASSELTGTGYTF.

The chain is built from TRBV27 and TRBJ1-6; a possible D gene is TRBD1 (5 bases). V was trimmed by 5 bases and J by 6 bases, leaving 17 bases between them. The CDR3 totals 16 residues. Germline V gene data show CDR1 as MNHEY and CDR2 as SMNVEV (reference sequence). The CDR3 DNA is TGTGCCAGCAGTCCCTGGGGCGGGGCTGCTAATTCACCCCTCCACTTT. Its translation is CASSPWGGAANSPLHF.

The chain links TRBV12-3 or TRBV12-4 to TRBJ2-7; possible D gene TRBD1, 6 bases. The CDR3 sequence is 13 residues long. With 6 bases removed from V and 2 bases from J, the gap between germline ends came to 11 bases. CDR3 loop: CASRSGVTYEQYF. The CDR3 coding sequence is TGTGCCAGCAGGTCAGGGGTGACCTACGAGCAGTACTTC.

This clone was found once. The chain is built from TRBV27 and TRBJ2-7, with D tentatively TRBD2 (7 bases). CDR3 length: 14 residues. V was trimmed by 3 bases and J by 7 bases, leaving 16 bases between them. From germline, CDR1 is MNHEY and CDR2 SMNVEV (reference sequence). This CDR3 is CASSFRGARWEQYF. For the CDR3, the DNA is TGTGCCAGCAGTTTTCGGGGGGCGCGGTGGGAGCAGTACTTC.

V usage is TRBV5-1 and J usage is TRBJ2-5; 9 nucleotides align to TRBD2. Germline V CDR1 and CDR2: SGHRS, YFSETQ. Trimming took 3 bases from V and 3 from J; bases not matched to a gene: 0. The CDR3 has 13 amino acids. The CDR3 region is CASSWTSEETQYF. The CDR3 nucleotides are TGCGCCAGCAGCTGGACTAGCGAAGAGACCCAGTACTTC.

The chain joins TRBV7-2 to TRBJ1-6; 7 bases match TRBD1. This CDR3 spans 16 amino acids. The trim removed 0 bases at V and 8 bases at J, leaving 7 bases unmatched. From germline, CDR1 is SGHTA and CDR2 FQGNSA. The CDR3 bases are TGTGCCAGCAGCTTAGCGTCGGGGCAGGGGGATTCACCCCTCCACTTT. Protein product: CASSLASGQGDSPLHF. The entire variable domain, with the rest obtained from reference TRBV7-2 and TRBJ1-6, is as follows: GAGVSQSPSNKVTEKGKDVELRCDPISGHTALYWYRQSLGQGLEFLIYFQGNSAPDKSGLPSDRFSAERTGGSVSTLTIQRTQQEDSAVYLCASSLASGQGDSPLHFGNGTRLTVT.

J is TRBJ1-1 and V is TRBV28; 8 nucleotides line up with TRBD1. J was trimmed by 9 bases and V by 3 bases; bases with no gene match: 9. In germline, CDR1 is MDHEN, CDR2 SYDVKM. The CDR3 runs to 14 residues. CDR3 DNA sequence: TGTGCCAGCAGTTTGGACAGGGTAGCACAGAAAGCTTTCTTT. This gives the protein CASSLDRVAQKAFF.

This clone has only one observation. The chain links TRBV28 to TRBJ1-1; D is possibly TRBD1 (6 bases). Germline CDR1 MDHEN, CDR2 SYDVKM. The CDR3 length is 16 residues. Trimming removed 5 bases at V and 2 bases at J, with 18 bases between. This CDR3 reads CASSAAVGGANTEAFF. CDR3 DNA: TGTGCCAGCAGTGCCGCCGTAGGGGGAGCTAACACTGAAGCTTTCTTT.

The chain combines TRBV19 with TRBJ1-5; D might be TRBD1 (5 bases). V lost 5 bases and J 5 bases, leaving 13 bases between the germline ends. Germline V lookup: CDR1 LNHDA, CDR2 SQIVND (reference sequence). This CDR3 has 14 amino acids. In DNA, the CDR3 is TGTGCCAGTAGTCCGGGCAGGGTGGATCAGCCCCAGCATTTT. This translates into CASSPGRVDQPQHF.

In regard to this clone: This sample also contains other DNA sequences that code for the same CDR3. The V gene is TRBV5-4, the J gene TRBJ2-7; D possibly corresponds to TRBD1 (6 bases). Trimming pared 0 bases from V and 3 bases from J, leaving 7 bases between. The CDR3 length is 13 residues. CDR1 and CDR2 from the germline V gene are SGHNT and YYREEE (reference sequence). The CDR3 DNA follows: TGTGCCAGCAGCTTGGGAGGGGGCTACGAGCAGTACTTC. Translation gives CASSLGGGYEQYF.

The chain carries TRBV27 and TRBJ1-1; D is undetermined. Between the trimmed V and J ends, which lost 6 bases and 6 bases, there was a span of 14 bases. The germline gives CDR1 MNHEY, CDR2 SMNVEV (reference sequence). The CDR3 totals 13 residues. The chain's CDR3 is CASRQIQRAEAFF. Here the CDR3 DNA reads TGTGCCAGCAGGCAAATCCAGAGGGCTGAAGCTTTCTTT.

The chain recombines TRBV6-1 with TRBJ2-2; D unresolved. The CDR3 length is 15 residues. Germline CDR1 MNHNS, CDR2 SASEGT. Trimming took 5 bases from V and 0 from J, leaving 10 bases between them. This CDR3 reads CASSPRHSNTGELFF. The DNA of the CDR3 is TGTGCCAGCAGTCCGAGACATTCGAACACCGGGGAGCTGTTTTTT.

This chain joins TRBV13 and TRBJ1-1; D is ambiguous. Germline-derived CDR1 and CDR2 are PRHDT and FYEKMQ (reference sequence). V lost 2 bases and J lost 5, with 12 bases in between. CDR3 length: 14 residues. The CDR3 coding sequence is TGTGCCAGCAGCTTAAGAGCCCGAGGGACTGAAGCTTTCTTT. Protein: CASSLRARGTEAFF.

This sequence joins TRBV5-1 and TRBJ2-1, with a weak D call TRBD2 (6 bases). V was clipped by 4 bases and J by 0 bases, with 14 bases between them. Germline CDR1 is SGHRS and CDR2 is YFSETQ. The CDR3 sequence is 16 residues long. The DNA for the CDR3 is TGCGCCAGCAGCGGGGTACGGGGGAACTCCTACAATGAGCAGTTCTTC. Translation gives CASSGVRGNSYNEQFF.

The CDR3 sequence: CASSSLRRVTYGYTF. DNA of the CDR3: TGTGCCAGCAGCTCTCTCCGGAGGGTGACCTATGGCTACACCTTC. The chain joins TRBV28 to TRBJ1-2, with D hard to call. The CDR3 contains 15 residues. Germline V gene lookup returns CDR1 MDHEN and CDR2 SYDVKM. V lost 6 bases and J 4 bases, leaving 18 bases between the germline ends.

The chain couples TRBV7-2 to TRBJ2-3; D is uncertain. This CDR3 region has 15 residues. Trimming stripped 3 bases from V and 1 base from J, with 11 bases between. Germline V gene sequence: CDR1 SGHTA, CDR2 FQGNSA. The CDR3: CASSFVAERTDTQYF. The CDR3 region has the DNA TGTGCCAGCAGCTTTGTTGCGGAGCGCACAGATACGCAGTATTTT. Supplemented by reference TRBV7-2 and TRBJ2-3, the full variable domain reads GAGVSQSPSNKVTEKGKDVELRCDPISGHTALYWYRQSLGQGLEFLIYFQGNSAPDKSGLPSDRFSAERTGGSVSTLTIQRTQQEDSAVYLCASSFVAERTDTQYFGPGTRLTVL.

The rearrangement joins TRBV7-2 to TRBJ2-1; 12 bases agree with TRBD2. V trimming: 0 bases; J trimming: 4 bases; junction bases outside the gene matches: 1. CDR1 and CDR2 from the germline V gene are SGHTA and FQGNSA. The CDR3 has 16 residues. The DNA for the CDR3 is TGTGCCAGCAGCTTAGCTCTAGCGGGGGGGTACAATGAGCAGTTCTTC. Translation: CASSLALAGGYNEQFF.

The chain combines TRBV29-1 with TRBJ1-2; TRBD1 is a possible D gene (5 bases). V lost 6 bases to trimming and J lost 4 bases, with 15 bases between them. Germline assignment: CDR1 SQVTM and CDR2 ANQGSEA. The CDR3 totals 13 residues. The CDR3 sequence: CSVRGGQSYGYTF. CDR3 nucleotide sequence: TGCAGCGTCCGGGGGGGTCAGAGCTATGGCTACACCTTC.

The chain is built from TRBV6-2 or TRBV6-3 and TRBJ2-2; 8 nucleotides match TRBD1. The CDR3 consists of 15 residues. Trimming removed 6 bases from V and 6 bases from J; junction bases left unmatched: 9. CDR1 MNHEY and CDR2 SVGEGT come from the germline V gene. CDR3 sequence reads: CASSSPDRVAGELFF. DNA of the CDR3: TGTGCCAGCAGCTCTCCGGACAGGGTGGCCGGGGAGCTGTTTTTT.